This TCR beta chain derives from a study of radiotherapy plus CTLA-4 blockade in lung cancer (dated by TCRdb to 2017 to 2018). A note on the overall study: Objective responses occurred in 18% of enrolled patients, and roughly 30% achieved disease control. Beyond this particular receptor, the publication reports: After treatment with radiotherapy and ipilimumab, TCR clones that came from tumors expanded in the peripheral blood. The strongest predictors of response were reported to be early dynamic shifts in blood T cell clones along with a rise in serum interferon-beta following radiation.

The library came from the immunoSEQ multiplex PCR assay. Here the immuneACCESS table is served through TCRdb, limited to in-frame sequences with V and J called. Missing clones are a known gap in these copies; in checked studies unresolved V genes cover under half, and the rest lacks a known reason. A total of about 38,000 clones appear in this sample, roughly 85% of them only once. The ten biggest clones cover around a fifth of the sample. Comments on this clone: It has no known antigen specificity. No qualities accompany the bases; no much larger clone lies one base away.

The CDR3 starts with the cysteine, ends with the phenylalanine, and has 13 residues. Just CDR3 DNA is preserved here, 39 bases in frame from base 1. Reading the germline V gene gives CDR1 MNHNS and CDR2 SASEGT. V loses 5 bases, J loses 0 bases, and the germline ends lie 7 bases apart. Focal radiation therapy combined with CTLA-4 blockade (ipilimumab) was tested in patients with chemo-refractory metastatic non-small-cell lung cancer. In this chain, TRBV6-1 is recombined with TRBJ1-1; the D gene remains uncertain. The source was peripheral blood, collected from a patient treated with radiotherapy plus ipilimumab. This TCR was sampled from a human donor with non-small cell lung cancer whose response to radiotherapy plus ipilimumab could not be evaluated. The encoded CDR3 is CASSQYMNTEAFF. The DNA sequence follows: TGTGCCAGCAGTCAATACATGAACACTGAAGCTTTCTTT.